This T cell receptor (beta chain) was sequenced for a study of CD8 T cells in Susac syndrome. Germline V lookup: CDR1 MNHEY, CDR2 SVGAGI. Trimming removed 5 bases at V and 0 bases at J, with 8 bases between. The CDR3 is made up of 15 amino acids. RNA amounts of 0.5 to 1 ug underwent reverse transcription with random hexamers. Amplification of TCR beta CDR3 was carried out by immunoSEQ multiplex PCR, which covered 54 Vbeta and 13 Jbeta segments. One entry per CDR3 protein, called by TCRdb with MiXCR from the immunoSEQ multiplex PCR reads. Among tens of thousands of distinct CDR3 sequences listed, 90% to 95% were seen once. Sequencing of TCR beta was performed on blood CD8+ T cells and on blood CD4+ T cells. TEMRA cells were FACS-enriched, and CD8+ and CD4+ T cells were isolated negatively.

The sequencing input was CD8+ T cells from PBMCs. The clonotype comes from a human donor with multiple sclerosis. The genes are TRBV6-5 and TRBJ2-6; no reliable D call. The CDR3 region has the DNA TGTGCCAGCAGTGTCTTTCTCTCTGGGGCCAACGTCCTGACTTTC. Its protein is CASSVFLSGANVLTF.